This T cell receptor beta chain emerged from a study of T cells in Graves' hyperthyroidism and ophthalmopathy. On the study more broadly: Peripheral blood was taken when the disease was first diagnosed, before any treatment began.

Points from the study as a whole: In the analysis, a 13 V-J model separated ophthalmopathy from stable hyperthyroidism.

There are a few counts of this clonotype. The antigen is not known. J lost 5 bases, V lost 1 base, and 2 bases had no gene match. Germline CDR1 and CDR2: LNHNV and YYDKDF (reference sequence). The CDR3 runs 16 residues. RNA transcripts were the template for amplifying TCR beta CDR3 regions. HTBI primers were used for first-round RT-PCR of the TCR CDR3. TCRdb reanalysed the multiplex PCR reads using MiXCR and keeps one entry per CDR3 protein. This table has 500,000 to 600,000 distinct CDR3 sequences, 16% appearing once. Calling Graves' hyperthyroidism stable meant ophthalmopathy did not progress within 18 months.

This TCR was recovered from a woman aged 18-29 years with Graves' hyperthyroidism. The sample consisted of blood. The chain joins TRBV15 to TRBJ2-1, with 13 bases aligning to TRBD2. The CDR3 DNA is TGTGCCACCAGCAGAGGACTAGCGGGAGGAAACAATGAGCAGTTCTTC. This codes for CATSRGLAGGNNEQFF.